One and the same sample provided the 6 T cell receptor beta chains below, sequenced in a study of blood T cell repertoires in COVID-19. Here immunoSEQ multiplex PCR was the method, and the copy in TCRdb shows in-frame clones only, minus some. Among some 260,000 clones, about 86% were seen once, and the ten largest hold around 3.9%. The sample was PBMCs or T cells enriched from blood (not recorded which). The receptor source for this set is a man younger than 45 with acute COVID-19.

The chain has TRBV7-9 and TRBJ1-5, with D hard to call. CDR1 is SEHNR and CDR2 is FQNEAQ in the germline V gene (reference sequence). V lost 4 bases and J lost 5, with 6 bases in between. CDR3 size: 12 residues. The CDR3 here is CASSWGDQPQHF. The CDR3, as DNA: TGTGCCAGCAGCTGGGGAGATCAGCCCCAGCATTTT. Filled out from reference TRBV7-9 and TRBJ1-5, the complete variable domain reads DTGVSQNPRHKITKRGQNVTFRCDPISEHNRLYWYRQTLGQGPEFLTYFQNEAQLEKSRLLSDRFSAERPKGSFSTLEIQRTEQGDSAMYLCASSWGDQPQHFGDGTRLSIL.

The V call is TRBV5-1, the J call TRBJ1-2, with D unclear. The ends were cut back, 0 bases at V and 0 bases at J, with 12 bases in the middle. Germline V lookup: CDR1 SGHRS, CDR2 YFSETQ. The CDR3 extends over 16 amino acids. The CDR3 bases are TGCGCCAGCAGCTTGGCCTCCACAACCCCTAACTATGGCTACACCTTC. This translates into CASSLASTTPNYGYTF. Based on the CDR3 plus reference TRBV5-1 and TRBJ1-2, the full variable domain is KAGVTQTPRYLIKTRGQQVTLSCSPISGHRSVSWYQQTPGQGLQFLFEYFSETQRNKGNFPGRFSGRQFSNSRSEMNVSTLELGDSALYLCASSLASTTPNYGYTFGSGTRLTVV.

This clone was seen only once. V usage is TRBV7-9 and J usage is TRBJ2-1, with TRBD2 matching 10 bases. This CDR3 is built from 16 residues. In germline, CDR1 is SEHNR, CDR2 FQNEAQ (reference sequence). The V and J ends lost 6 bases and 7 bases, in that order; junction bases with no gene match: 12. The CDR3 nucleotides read TGTGCCAGCAGGCCCGGGGTGGGACTAGCGTGGAATGAGCAGTTCTTC. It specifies CASRPGVGLAWNEQFF.

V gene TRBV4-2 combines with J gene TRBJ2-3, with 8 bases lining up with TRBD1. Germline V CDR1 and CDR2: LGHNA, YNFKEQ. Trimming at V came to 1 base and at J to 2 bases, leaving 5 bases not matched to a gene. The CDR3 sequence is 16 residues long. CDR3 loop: CASSQVGQGATDTQYF. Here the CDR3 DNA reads TGTGCCAGCAGCCAAGTCGGACAGGGAGCCACAGATACGCAGTATTTT.

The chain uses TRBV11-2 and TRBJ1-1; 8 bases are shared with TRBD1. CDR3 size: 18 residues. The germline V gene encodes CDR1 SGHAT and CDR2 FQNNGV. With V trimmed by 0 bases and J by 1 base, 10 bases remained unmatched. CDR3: CASSLEIGQGLRNTEAFF. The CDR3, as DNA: TGTGCCAGCAGCTTAGAAATCGGACAGGGTCTGAGGAACACTGAAGCTTTCTTT.

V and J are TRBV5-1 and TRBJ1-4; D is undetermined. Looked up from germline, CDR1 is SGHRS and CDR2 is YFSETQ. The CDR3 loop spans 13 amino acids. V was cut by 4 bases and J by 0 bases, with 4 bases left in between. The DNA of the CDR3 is TGCGCCAGCAGCCCCTCAACTAATGAAAAACTGTTTTTT. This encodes CASSPSTNEKLFF. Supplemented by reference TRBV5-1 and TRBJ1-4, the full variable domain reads KAGVTQTPRYLIKTRGQQVTLSCSPISGHRSVSWYQQTPGQGLQFLFEYFSETQRNKGNFPGRFSGRQFSNSRSEMNVSTLELGDSALYLCASSPSTNEKLFFGSGTQLSVL.